This T cell receptor (beta chain) was captured by sequencing in a study of blood T cell repertoires in COVID-19. Sequenced by immunoSEQ multiplex PCR; TCRdb stores in-frame clones only, minus some. The table includes roughly 230,000 clones, roughly nine tenths detected once. The junction had 6 bases not matched to a gene; V was cut back by 4 bases and J by 4 bases. Germline CDR1 and CDR2: ENHRY and SYGVKD. The CDR3 totals 15 residues. The chain is built from TRBV10-3 and TRBJ2-5, with 10 nucleotides matching TRBD1. The specimen was peripheral blood. This clonotype was sampled from a woman in her 40s who had recovered from COVID-19. The CDR3 here is CAISGRQGAGETQYF. CDR3 DNA: TGTGCCATCAGTGGAAGACAGGGGGCGGGAGAGACCCAGTACTTC.